A selection of T cell receptor beta chains follows, all from one sample in a study of blood T cell repertoires in COVID-19. Data came from immunoSEQ multiplex PCR; TCRdb stores just in-frame clones and leaves some out. The table shows around 170,000 clones, with 84% occurring only once. The sample taken for sequencing was PBMCs or T cells enriched from blood (not recorded which). Receptors originate from a woman aged 45-59 years who had recovered from COVID-19. Each CDR3 is given with its conserved first and last residue. The order of the fields is V gene, D gene, J gene, clone size, CDR3 DNA, CDR3 protein. D genes are given only for firm matches. Size values are once, few and many counts, or a class for expanded clones, and some rows have none.

>TRBV5-4|TRBD1|TRBJ1-6|once
TGTGCCAGCAGCTCGACAGGGGGCTCACCCCTCCACTTT
CASSSTGGSPLHF
>TRBV2|-|TRBJ1-4|-
TGTGCCAGCAGCCCAAGTGGGCGTACTAATGAAAAACTGTTTTTT
CASSPSGRTNEKLFF
>TRBV5-4|-|TRBJ1-1|-
TGTGCCAGCAGCTTGGCATCCCTACCCAACACTGAAGCTTTCTTT
CASSLASLPNTEAFF
>TRBV4-1|-|TRBJ1-6|-
TGCGCCAGCAGCCATTGGACGGGTGAGCGGAATTCACCCCTCCACTTT
CASSHWTGERNSPLHF
>TRBV20-1|-|TRBJ2-1|-
TGCAGTGCTAGTGCGGGCGGGGCTCGTTACAATGAGCAGTTCTTC
CSASAGGARYNEQFF
>TRBV29-1|-|TRBJ2-3|-
TGCAGCGTTGCCAGCGGAAACACAGATACGCAGTATTTT
CSVASGNTDTQYF
>TRBV3-1/TRBV3-2|-|TRBJ2-1|-
TGTGCCAGCAGCCGTCGGGAGGAGGGGGGTAAGCAGTTCTTC
CASSRREEGGKQFF
>TRBV19|TRBD1|TRBJ1-6|-
TGTGCCAGTAGTAGGGACAGGGGGGAAGCCCTCCACTTT
CASSRDRGEALHF
>TRBV7-7|TRBD2|TRBJ2-1|-
TGTGCTAGCAGTCCAGGGACTAGCGGGACGGGTGAGCAGTTCTTC
CASSPGTSGTGEQFF
>TRBV19|-|TRBJ2-3|-
TGTGCCAGTAGTTGGCAGTCTAGCACAGATACGCAGTATTTT
CASSWQSSTDTQYF
>TRBV7-2|TRBD2|TRBJ2-5|-
TGTGCCAGCAGCTTAGGTAGCGGGAATTTTCGAGAGACCCAGTACTTC
CASSLGSGNFRETQYF
>TRBV5-1|-|TRBJ1-4|once
TGCGCCAGCAGCTTGGCTGGACAATCAACTAATGAAAAACTGTTTTTT
CASSLAGQSTNEKLFF
>TRBV19|-|TRBJ2-1|-
TGTGCCAGTAGTCTACAGGGTTACTACAATGAGCAGTTCTTC
CASSLQGYYNEQFF
>TRBV2|TRBD1|TRBJ2-7|-
TGTGCCAGCAGGGCAGGGGGTTTCGAGCAGTACTTC
CASRAGGFEQYF
>TRBV11-3|TRBD2|TRBJ2-1|-
TGTGCCAGCAGCTTAGGACTAGCGGCCAATGAGCAGTTCTTC
CASSLGLAANEQFF
>TRBV3-1/TRBV3-2|-|TRBJ2-7|-
TGTGCCAGCAGCCATAAGGGGTCAAACGAGCAGTACTTC
CASSHKGSNEQYF
>TRBV6-2/TRBV6-3|-|TRBJ1-6|-
TGTGCCAGCAGGCCTCCAGGGGTTGGATCACCCCTCCACTTT
CASRPPGVGSPLHF
>TRBV5-4|-|TRBJ2-1|-
TGTGCCAGCACCCACCGAACATCCGACAATGAGCAGTTCTTC
CASTHRTSDNEQFF
>TRBV27|-|TRBJ2-1|few
TGTGCCAGCGGCATCTCACAATACAATGAGCAGTTCTTC
CASGISQYNEQFF
>TRBV28|TRBD1|TRBJ1-2|-
TGTGCCAGCGGATCGCTCCGGGACAGGGGGGTTAACGGTGGCTACACCTTC
CASGSLRDRGVNGGYTF
>TRBV7-2|-|TRBJ2-3|-
TGTGCCAGCAGCTCCTATCAAGCTAGCACAGATACGCAGTATTTT
CASSSYQASTDTQYF
>TRBV27|TRBD2|TRBJ2-1|-
TGTGCCAGCAGTTTATCGTATCAGACTAGCGGGAGGCGCTACAATGAGCAGTTCTTC
CASSLSYQTSGRRYNEQFF
>TRBV6-2/TRBV6-3|-|TRBJ2-1|few
TGTGCCAGCAGTTTGCGGGCGCGGTCCTACAATGAGCAGTTCTTC
CASSLRARSYNEQFF
>TRBV2|-|TRBJ2-7|-
TGTGCCAGCAGCCCAGAACAGGTGACGTACGAGCAGTACTTC
CASSPEQVTYEQYF
>TRBV10-2|-|TRBJ2-3|-
TGCGCCAGCAGGCCTGGAGGGTTAGGAGATACGCAGTATTTT
CASRPGGLGDTQYF
>TRBV18|-|TRBJ2-1|once
TGTGCCAGCTCACGGGAGCAGCGGGTCCGCTCCTACAATGAGCAGTTCTTC
CASSREQRVRSYNEQFF
>TRBV7-2|TRBD1|TRBJ2-7|-
TGTGCCAGCAGCCGCGACAGGGGGTCGGACGAGCAGTACTTC
CASSRDRGSDEQYF
>TRBV7-6|-|TRBJ1-2|-
TGTGCCAGCAGCCCAGGGGTCCAGGATGGCTACACCTTC
CASSPGVQDGYTF
>TRBV18|-|TRBJ1-5|-
TGTGCCAGCTCACCACCGGATTCAGGGGTCGGTCAGCCCCAGCATTTT
CASSPPDSGVGQPQHF
>TRBV2|TRBD2|TRBJ2-2|-
TGTGCCAGCAGGTTGACAGCGGGGCATTTCGGGGAGCTGTTTTTT
CASRLTAGHFGELFF
>TRBV6-5|-|TRBJ2-3|-
TGTGCCAGTGGGGGCGGGGATACGCAGTATTTT
CASGGGDTQYF
>TRBV13|TRBD1|TRBJ1-6|-
TGTGCCAGCAGCTTTAGGGGGCGAGAATCACCCCTCCACTTT
CASSFRGRESPLHF
>TRBV7-2|-|TRBJ2-7|-
TGTGCCAGCAGCTCCCGGCGCGGTACCCTCTACGAGCAGTACTTC
CASSSRRGTLYEQYF
>TRBV5-5|-|TRBJ2-7|-
TGTGCCAGCAGCCTACGGGGAGAGGCGTCGCCCTACGAGCAGTACTTC
CASSLRGEASPYEQYF
>TRBV11-2|-|TRBJ1-2|-
TGTGCCAGCAGCTTAAACAGGGTCTATGGCTACACCTTC
CASSLNRVYGYTF
>TRBV18|-|TRBJ1-1|-
TGTGCCAGCTCACCAAACGACATGACAAACACTGAAGCTTTCTTT
CASSPNDMTNTEAFF
>TRBV19|-|TRBJ1-2|-
TGTGCCAGTAGCCCCACTTCCGCCGGGACACGCGGCTATGGCTACACCTTC
CASSPTSAGTRGYGYTF
>TRBV14|TRBD2|TRBJ2-3|-
TGTGCCAGCAGCCAAGTGAAAACTAGCGTAATTACAGATACGCAGTATTTT
CASSQVKTSVITDTQYF
>TRBV19|-|TRBJ2-7|-
TGTGCCAGTAGTTTTTTAGCGGGGGACAGGATCTACGAGCAGTACTTC
CASSFLAGDRIYEQYF
>TRBV5-1|TRBD1|TRBJ1-1|-
TGCGCCAGCAGCTCGCGGACAGGAGAGAACACTGAAGCTTTCTTT
CASSSRTGENTEAFF
>TRBV5-1|TRBD2|TRBJ2-5|-
TGCGCCAGCAGCTTGAAGGGAGGGGAAGAGACCCAGTACTTC
CASSLKGGEETQYF
>TRBV19|-|TRBJ2-7|once
TGTGCCAGTAGTATTGATGGGAGGCCAACCTACGAGCAGTACTTC
CASSIDGRPTYEQYF
>TRBV10-3|TRBD1|TRBJ2-7|-
TGTGCCATCAGTGCCCAAATCGGACAGGGTTGGAACGAGCAGTACTTC
CAISAQIGQGWNEQYF
>TRBV6-2/TRBV6-3|TRBD2|TRBJ2-1|-
TGTGCCAGCAGCCTGACTAGCTCCCACAATGAGCAGTTCTTC
CASSLTSSHNEQFF
>TRBV5-8|TRBD1|TRBJ1-5|-
TGTGCCAGCAGTCTCGGGACAGCCCCTGCATATAGCAATCAGCCCCAGCATTTT
CASSLGTAPAYSNQPQHF
>TRBV3-1/TRBV3-2|TRBD1|TRBJ1-5|-
TGTGCCAGCAGCCAAGATCTGCAGGGGGCGATTGAGCCCCAGCATTTT
CASSQDLQGAIEPQHF
>TRBV6-4|-|TRBJ1-1|-
TGTGCCAGCAGTGACCTCATGTTTGGGGGGACTGAAGCTTTCTTT
CASSDLMFGGTEAFF
>TRBV7-9|TRBD2|TRBJ2-1|-
TGTGCCAGCAGCTTTCGACGGGAGGTTGGGACGCGAAGCTACAATGAGCAGTTCTTC
CASSFRREVGTRSYNEQFF
>TRBV5-1|TRBD2|TRBJ2-3|-
TGCGCCAGCACCCCTAGCGGGAGCACAGATACGCAGTATTTT
CASTPSGSTDTQYF
>TRBV29-1|-|TRBJ1-3|-
TGCAGCGTTTTGGCCCCAAACACCATATATTTT
CSVLAPNTIYF
>TRBV19|-|TRBJ1-1|-
TGTGCCAGTAACACCGGCGGGGGCCGGGTTGAAGCTTTCTTT
CASNTGGGRVEAFF
>TRBV18|TRBD1|TRBJ1-2|-
TGTGCCAGTCAACCGGCCGACAGGGTATTCTATGGCTACACCTTC
CASQPADRVFYGYTF
>TRBV28|-|TRBJ1-5|few
TGTGCCAGCAGCAGTCCCCCTCAGCCCCAGCATTTT
CASSSPPQPQHF
>TRBV5-8|TRBD1|TRBJ1-2|-
TGTGCCAGCAGGATGACAGGGCCCTATGGCTACACCTTC
CASRMTGPYGYTF
>TRBV6-5|-|TRBJ1-1|-
TGTGCCAGCAGACCCGACAGCTCGAACACTGAAGCTTTCTTT
CASRPDSSNTEAFF
>TRBV4-3|TRBD2|TRBJ2-2|-
TGCGCCAGCAGCCGAGGGAGCGGGAGTACCTGGGAGCTGTTTTTT
CASSRGSGSTWELFF
>TRBV18|-|TRBJ1-1|once
TGTGCCAGCTCACCGGGCACTGATTTGATGAACACTGAAGCTTTCTTT
CASSPGTDLMNTEAFF
>TRBV2|TRBD1|TRBJ2-1|-
TGTGCCAGCAGCGGACAGGAGAGCTCCTACAATGAGCAGTTCTTC
CASSGQESSYNEQFF
>TRBV18|TRBD1|TRBJ1-2|-
TGTGCCAGCTCACCATTTGATCCAGGGGGCGATGGCTCTCCGATTCTGGGCTACACCTTC
CASSPFDPGGDGSPILGYTF